This T cell receptor beta chain is drawn from a study of CD8 T cells in ankylosing spondylitis. General study results and limits: Reportedly, matched ankylosing spondylitis synovial fluid was significantly enriched for disease-linked clones. Existing reports had already noted some motif variants in reactive arthritis synovial fluid and blood. For ankylosing spondylitis blood, a TCR beta motif of about eight highly homologous variants appeared characteristic.

Scientists made TCR beta libraries using quantitative 5'-RACE with molecular barcodes. From the 5' RACE reads, TCRdb called clonotypes with MiXCR, one entry per CDR3 protein. Of some 840,000 distinct CDR3 sequences in the sample, 10% to 15% were seen once. The CDR3 runs to 11 residues. V was clipped by 9 bases and J by 8 bases, with 13 bases between them. Comments on this clonotype: The antigen is not known.

This clonotype was sampled from a male donor with ankylosing spondylitis. The V gene is TRBV12-3 or TRBV12-4, the J gene TRBJ1-2, with no clear D. The sequencing input was blood, either unsorted or a sorted T cell fraction (not recorded which). CDR3 coding DNA: TGTGCCAGTGTCTCCGGGGTGGGCTACACCTTC. Translating it yields CASVSGVGYTF.